This TCR beta chain was retrieved from a study of OX40 agonist ivuxolimab in advanced cancers. Study-level information: Allowance was made for prior anti-PD-1, anti-PD-L1 or anti-CTLA-4 therapy, and 40% to 45% had some. Findings and caveats of the study: Clonal expansion was seen in CD4+ and CD8+ blood T cells by week 6 at 0.1 to 3.0 mg/kg.

Note on this clone: What it binds is unknown.

Germline V gene data show CDR1 as MDHEN and CDR2 as SYDVKM. The CDR3 is made up of 14 amino acids. Trimming cost V 4 bases and J 3 bases; bases outside gene matches: 2. Generated by immunoSEQ multiplex PCR, the TCRdb table keeps only in-frame clones and is missing some. The data contain around 50,000 clones, approximately 89% of them singletons. Sequencing was performed on CD4+ or CD8+ T cells sorted from blood, taken in a trial of the OX40 agonist ivuxolimab. This receptor was identified in an adult with an advanced solid tumor such as melanoma, head and neck, liver or kidney cancer. The chain recombines TRBV28 with TRBJ2-7; TRBD2 matches 11 bases. CDR3 residues: CASSSGLAVYEQYF. The CDR3 DNA reads as TGTGCCAGCAGTTCGGGACTAGCGGTCTACGAGCAGTACTTC.